The clone carrying this T cell receptor (beta chain) was observed at least ten times. Its antigen is as yet unknown. This record comes from a study of T cell repertoires in cytomegalovirus infection. Study as a whole: Selection of CMV epitopes for the study included recently identified HLA-C-restricted and well-studied HLA-B-restricted ones. CMV infection together with matching HLA type was indicated by public TCR beta signatures.

Points from the study as a whole: The cumulative frequency of public TCR beta families distinguished individuals who carried CMV together with the relevant HLA. Ex vivo, HLA-C-restricted CMV-specific TCR beta clonotypes prevailed over the rest of the response.

The V gene lost 1 base and the J gene lost 7 bases, with 19 bases spanning the gap. The CDR3 totals 16 residues. CDR1 and CDR2 from the germline V gene are SGHVS and FQNEAQ. TCRdb passed the reads through MiXCR, listing each CDR3 protein once. Of about 900,000 distinct CDR3 sequences in the sample, 30% to 40% are singletons; the top ten hold about an eighth. V and J are TRBV7-8 and TRBJ2-5; possible D gene TRBD1, 5 bases. The sequenced sample was cultured CD8+ T cells from PBMCs, obtained from culture after CMV antigen stimulation. The TCR sequence derives from a human donor in good health (CMV status not recorded). Some clones in this sample may be carry-over from other donors' samples. The CDR3 sequence: CASSLGPDWGAVTQYF. In nucleotides, the CDR3 is TGTGCCAGCAGCTTAGGGCCTGACTGGGGCGCAGTGACCCAGTACTTC.